Reported below is one TCR beta chain. The antigen is undetermined. V was cut by 2 bases and J by 0 bases, with 11 bases left in between. The CDR3 runs 16 residues. The data belong to a study of T-cell memory formation after mild COVID-19. Broader study findings: Some clones that responded turned up in pre-infection memory, which suggests that cross-reactive memory joined in. Among contracting clones, CD4+ were mainly CM/EM and CD8+ enriched in EMRA.

Constant-segment primers served in 5'RACE that generated TCR alpha and TCR beta cDNA libraries bearing sample barcodes and UMIs. Using its own MiXCR run on the 5' RACE reads, TCRdb lists one record per CDR3 protein. The sample lists about 210,000 distinct CDR3 sequences; approximately 30% were seen once. Sequencing was performed on PBMCs or a T cell subset sorted from them (not recorded which). This TCR was recovered from an adult woman who had mild COVID-19 (a few samples of this study predate the infection). Cell type and time point are not known. This chain connects TRBV23-1 to TRBJ2-4; D unclear. TRBV23-1 is labeled an ORF, and its function is uncertain. CDR3 DNA sequence: TGCGCCAGCAGTCAACCCTCTCGACTAGCCAAAAACATTCAGTACTTC. Encoded protein: CASSQPSRLAKNIQYF.